Presented here are 22 T cell receptor beta chains from one specimen sequenced in a study of blood T cells in healthy people across ages. A second PCR, run for roughly 7 to 11 cycles, used a sample-barcoded 5' primer plus a J-beta primer mix. Each CDR3 protein gets one entry after TCRdb re-called the 5' RACE reads with MiXCR. The table lists about 1.1 million distinct CDR3 sequences, around two fifths of them singletons. The sequencing sample was made of blood. The receptors here all came from a man aged 18 to 35 in good health.

Only a few counts were recorded for this clonotype. The V gene is TRBV6-2 or TRBV6-3, the J gene TRBJ2-2, with 7 positions matching TRBD1. The CDR3 covers 19 residues. Germline trimming cut 3 bases from V and 1 base from J; bases unmatched to any gene: 14. CDR1 is MNHEY and CDR2 is SVGEGT in the germline V gene. CDR3 residues: CASSYRPLIRDRNTGELFF. The CDR3 bases are TGTGCCAGCAGTTATCGCCCCCTCATCCGGGACAGGAACACCGGGGAGCTGTTTTTT.

The CDR3 region has the DNA TGCAGTGCGGTGGGACAGGGTACCTATGGCTACACCTTC. Translation: CSAVGQGTYGYTF. V and J are TRBV20-1 and TRBJ1-2, with 9 bases fitting TRBD1. From germline, CDR1 is DFQATT and CDR2 SNEGSKA (reference sequence). The CDR3 loop spans 13 amino acids. The V gene end was trimmed by 6 bases and the J gene end by 4 bases; junction bases not matched to a gene: 6.

This clonotype has a handful of counts. V is TRBV2 and J is TRBJ2-5; D uncertain. This CDR3 spans 13 amino acids. The germline CDR1 and CDR2 sequences are SNHLY and FYNNEI. V was cut by 5 bases and J by 1 base, with 8 bases left in between. CDR3 nucleotide sequence: TGTGCCAGCAGTTCCGACGGCCAAGAGACCCAGTACTTC. This codes for CASSSDGQETQYF.

The table lists this clonotype with a few counts. V gene TRBV6-1 combines with J gene TRBJ1-4; 9 nucleotides match TRBD1. V shed 7 bases and J 0 bases; nucleotides not matched to a gene: 12. The CDR3 loop spans 18 amino acids. Germline CDR1 is MNHNS and CDR2 is SASEGT. The CDR3 DNA reads TGTGCCAGCATGAACCCGGGACAGGGTTTGACAACTAATGAAAAACTGTTTTTT. Amino acid sequence: CASMNPGQGLTTNEKLFF.

V and J are TRBV20-1 and TRBJ2-7; TRBD1 matches 7 bases. Germline V gene sequence: CDR1 DFQATT, CDR2 SNEGSKA (reference sequence). The CDR3 is 11 amino acids. V lost 7 bases and J lost 7; bases outside the gene matches: 7. The CDR3: CSGYRGNEQYF. In DNA form, the CDR3 reads TGCAGTGGGTACAGGGGCAATGAGCAGTACTTC.

This chain uses TRBV6-2 or TRBV6-3 with TRBJ1-5; unclear D gene. The CDR3 length is 15 residues. Germline-derived CDR1 and CDR2 are MNHEY and SVGEGT. V dropped 2 bases and J dropped 2 bases, with 10 bases sitting between them. CDR3 DNA sequence: TGTGCCAGCAGTTACAACGGGCAGGGCAATCAGCCCCAGCATTTT. Amino acids: CASSYNGQGNQPQHF.

This clonotype has more than one count but fewer than ten. The CDR3 sequence is CASSQEIGAPTQYF. The CDR3 DNA follows: TGCGCCAGCAGCCAAGAAATAGGGGCCCCTACGCAGTATTTT. The chain couples TRBV4-3 to TRBJ2-3; perhaps TRBD1 as D (5 bases). Germline V lookup: CDR1 LGHNA, CDR2 YSLEER. The V gene lost 0 bases and the J gene lost 8 bases, with 12 bases spanning the gap. The CDR3 runs 14 residues.

Only a few counts were recorded for this clonotype. CDR3 nucleotide sequence: TGTGCCAGCAGCCAGTATACTAGCGGGGGCACAGATACGCAGTATTTT. It translates to CASSQYTSGGTDTQYF. The chain employs TRBV4-2 and TRBJ2-3; the match to TRBD2 covers 10 bases. After removal of 3 bases from V and 1 base from J, the junction contained 4 bases not matched to a gene. From germline, CDR1 is LGHNA and CDR2 YNFKEQ. The CDR3 has 16 amino acids.

This chain links TRBV21-1 with TRBJ1-5; TRBD1, the table's D call, lacks a check against the DNA. TRBV21-1 is recorded as a pseudogene. This CDR3 contains 12 residues. In DNA, the CDR3 is TGTGCCAGCAGCAAACCCGGTCAGCCCCAGCATTTT. It yields the protein CASSKPGQPQHF.

The chain recombines TRBV4-1 with TRBJ2-1; D remains ambiguous. Germline lookup yields CDR1 MGHRA and CDR2 YSYEKL. This CDR3 region has 13 residues. V shed 2 bases and J shed 5 bases, with 7 bases lying between them. The CDR3 sequence is CASSQPFDNEQFF. CDR3 DNA: TGCGCCAGCAGCCAACCTTTTGACAATGAGCAGTTCTTC.

The chain recombines TRBV19 with TRBJ1-5; D perhaps matches TRBD1 (5 bases). Trimming took 3 bases from V and 6 from J, leaving 18 bases between them. The CDR3 runs to 16 residues. Looked up from germline, CDR1 is LNHDA and CDR2 is SQIVND (reference sequence). CDR3 DNA sequence: TGTGCCAGTAGTATTGAAGGAGGACGGGGACTTCAGCCCCAGCATTTT. This codes for CASSIEGGRGLQPQHF.

This clonotype was picked up a small number of times. The chain uses TRBV5-6 and TRBJ1-2, with 9 bases identical to TRBD1. J was trimmed by 2 bases and V by 6 bases; bases with no gene match: 8. The germline gives CDR1 SGHDT, CDR2 YYEEEE. The CDR3 spans 15 residues. The CDR3 DNA reads TGTGCCAGCAACGTCCCGGGACAGGGAAACTATGGCTACACCTTC. This gives the protein CASNVPGQGNYGYTF.

Worth noting for this clonotype: The junction departs from the called germline gene at one end, perhaps through a read error. The genes are TRBV6-1 and TRBJ1-2, with 7 nucleotides matching TRBD1. Per germline, CDR1 MNHNS and CDR2 SASEGT. The CDR3 is 13 residues long. CDR3 sequence (DNA): TGTGCCAGCAGCAGGGGGATTAACTATGGCCACACCTTC. Its protein is CASSRGINYGHTF.

Notes on this clonotype: A much larger clonotype is one base distant, so this may be a read error. The chain couples TRBV29-1 to TRBJ2-1; the match to TRBD2 covers 15 bases. CDR1 and CDR2 (germline): SQVTM, ANQGSEA. This CDR3 region has 17 residues. CDR3 protein: CNVVGLAGGASYNEQFF. CDR3 sequence (DNA): TGCAACGTGGTAGGACTAGCGGGGGGGGCCTCCTACAATGAGCAGTTCTTC.

This clonotype turned up a few times. The chain is built from TRBV20-1 and TRBJ1-2; D is unclear. Looked up from germline, CDR1 is DFQATT and CDR2 is SNEGSKA (reference sequence). V gave up 6 bases and J gave up 4 bases, with 18 bases separating them. The CDR3 sequence is 14 residues long. The CDR3 DNA reads as TGCAGTGCGCGCGCCGGACTCCGGTTCTATGGCTACACCTTC. It codes for CSARAGLRFYGYTF.

This clonotype was detected a few times. This sequence joins TRBV29-1 and TRBJ1-3; tentative D call: TRBD1 (6 bases). This CDR3 spans 13 amino acids. Trimming cost V 5 bases and J 7 bases, with 15 bases left between them. The germline V gene has CDR1 SQVTM and CDR2 ANQGSEA. The CDR3 nucleotides read TGCAGCGTTACTCCCAGGGGCCCGAACACCATATATTTT. Translating it yields CSVTPRGPNTIYF.

This clonotype showed up just a few times. The chain carries TRBV20-1 and TRBJ2-1; TRBD1 might be the D (6 bases). The germline CDR1 and CDR2 sequences are DFQATT and SNEGSKA (reference sequence). V was trimmed by 1 base and J by 0 bases, leaving 13 bases between them. The CDR3 loop spans 16 amino acids. The CDR3 loop is CSARAGGGSSYNEQFF. The CDR3, as DNA: TGCAGTGCTAGAGCTGGGGGCGGAAGCTCCTACAATGAGCAGTTCTTC.

The V and J genes are TRBV7-2 and TRBJ2-4; TRBD2 agrees at 10 bases. The DNA end is a closer match to TRBJ2-7, so the J assignment may be wrong. The CDR3 has 16 residues. The germline V gene has CDR1 SGHTA and CDR2 FQGNSA. CDR3 region: CASSTRTSGRTYEQYF. In DNA form, the CDR3 reads TGTGCCAGCAGCACTCGGACTAGCGGAAGGACCTACGAGCAGTACTTC.

In its sample, this clonotype was seen a few times. The chain carries TRBV7-9 and TRBJ1-1; D is uncertain. V was trimmed by 2 bases and J by 5 bases, leaving 6 bases between them. Germline CDR1 reads SEHNR; CDR2 reads FQNEAQ (reference sequence). This CDR3 comprises 12 residues. The DNA of the CDR3 is TGTGCCAGCAGCTTACGGGAAACTGAAGCTTTCTTT. Protein product: CASSLRETEAFF.

This clonotype was counted only a few times. The chain's CDR3 is CASSDQRQFRETQYF. The CDR3, as DNA: TGTGCCAGCAGCGATCAGCGACAGTTTCGGGAGACCCAGTACTTC. The chain couples TRBV5-6 to TRBJ2-5, with D possibly being TRBD1 (5 bases). The germline V gene has CDR1 SGHDT and CDR2 YYEEEE. CDR3 length: 15 amino acids. Trimming removed 4 bases from V and 5 bases from J, with 18 bases in between.

This clonotype was seen a few times. V and J are TRBV9 and TRBJ2-1; D not resolved. The CDR3 spans 12 residues. Per the germline V gene, CDR1 is SGDLS and CDR2 is YYNGEE. With 4 bases removed from V and 8 bases from J, the gap between germline ends came to 10 bases. CDR3 sequence reads: CASSPSTDEQFF. The CDR3 DNA reads TGTGCCAGCAGCCCCTCTACCGATGAGCAGTTCTTC.

In its sample, this clonotype was seen a few times. One end of the junction is discordant with germline, which a read error may explain. This chain joins TRBV5-1 and TRBJ2-3; TRBD2 matches 12 bases. CDR1 and CDR2 from the germline V gene are SGHRS and YFSETQ. This CDR3 region has 16 residues. The CDR3 DNA is TGCGCCGGCAGCTATGGACTAGCGGGAAACACAGATACGCAGTATTTT. As protein: CAGSYGLAGNTDTQYF.